This record looks at one T cell receptor beta chain sequence and its context. This clone was observed a few times. Its binding antigen is unknown. No per-base quality is available; no much larger clone lies one base away. Sequences SGHNT (CDR1) and YENEEA (CDR2) are obtained from the germline V gene. Inclusive of the bounding cysteine and phenylalanine, the CDR3 is 18 residues long. This entry keeps only the CDR3 DNA: 54 bases, framed from base 1. After removal of 0 bases from V and 7 bases from J, the junction retains 13 bases not matched to a gene. This entry comes from a study of CXCR4 blockade with PD-1 therapy in pancreatic cancer (dated by TCRdb to about 2019). As for the study more broadly: The study analyzed resected pancreatic ductal adenocarcinoma using multiplex immunohistochemistry and TCRbeta immunosequencing, along with ex vivo slice culture to test PD-1 and CXCR4 blockade. To assess intratumoral heterogeneity, two geographically distinct regions from each of roughly six tumors were TCR-sequenced.

The immunoSEQ Assay at Adaptive Biotechnologies was used to immunosequence TCRbeta CDR3 regions from the extracted DNA. Per the source publication's procedure: To measure the absolute abundance of each unique TCRbeta CDR3, the sequences were collapsed and filtered. Clonality was defined as 1 minus Pielou's evenness, computed on productive in-frame rearrangements only. For regional overlap, the top 100 nucleotide rearrangements were followed across paired samples, and the Morisita index was used to compare paired samples against unrelated samples. Convergence of nucleotide rearrangements onto identical amino acid sequences was assessed with the immunoSEQ Rearrangement Details tool. TCRdb's version of the immuneACCESS table is confined to in-frame rearrangements and falls short of the full clone set. An unresolved V gene accounts for under half of the shortfall where checked; the remainder is of unknown origin. The V and J calls and clone size were taken over from that table, and D and trimming were inferred from the DNA. This sample has about 8,000 clones in its table, and less than 75% of those were observed once. The ten largest clones represent roughly 7.2% of the sample.

The archived tumor blocks were obtained from patients to whom no neoadjuvant therapy had been administered before resection. For the preserved-tissue arm, the study drew on some 30 surgical resection samples taken from some 25 pancreatic ductal adenocarcinoma patients who had not been treated previously. For the resection arm, DNA was extracted from ten 5-micron curls of FFPE tumor adjacent to the multiplex immunohistochemistry slide. The study at large found these results: A strong correlation was found between the frequency of an amino acid clone and the number of distinct nucleotide rearrangements encoding that clone, which suggests convergent selection driven by common tumor antigens. Because only TCRbeta chains were sequenced, true antigen-specificity overlap of convergent dominant clones was left unconfirmed pending paired alpha-beta single-cell sequencing. Although tumors showed clonal expansion, with a mean productive clonality of 0.14 compared with 0.04 to 0.055 in healthy blood, clonality was not correlated with survival.

The sequenced sample was tumor tissue. This receptor was obtained from a human donor with pancreatic ductal adenocarcinoma. The sequence joins TRBV11-3 to TRBJ1-2; TRBD1 aligns with 11 central bases. The CDR3 protein is CASSLDFWTGGVGGGYTF. The DNA is TGTGCCAGCAGCTTAGACTTCTGGACAGGGGGCGTCGGGGGTGGCTACACCTTC. Full variable domain (CDR3 extended with the reference TRBV11-3 and TRBJ1-2 proteins): EAGVVQSPRYKIIEKKQPVAFWCNPISGHNTLYWYLQNLGQGPELLIRYENEEAVDDSQLPKDRFSAERLKGVDSTLKIQPAELGDSAVYLCASSLDFWTGGVGGGYTFGSGTRLTVV.